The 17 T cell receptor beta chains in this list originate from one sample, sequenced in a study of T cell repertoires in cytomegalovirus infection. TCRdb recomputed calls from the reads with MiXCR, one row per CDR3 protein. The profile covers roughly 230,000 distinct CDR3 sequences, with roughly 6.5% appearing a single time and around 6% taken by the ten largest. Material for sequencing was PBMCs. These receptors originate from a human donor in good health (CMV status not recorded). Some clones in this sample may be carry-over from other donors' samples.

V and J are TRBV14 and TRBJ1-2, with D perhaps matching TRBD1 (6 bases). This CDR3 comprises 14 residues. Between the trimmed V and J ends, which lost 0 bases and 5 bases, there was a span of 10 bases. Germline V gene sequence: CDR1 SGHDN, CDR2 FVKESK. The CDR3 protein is CASSQDRDTYGYTF. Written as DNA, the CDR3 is TGTGCCAGCAGCCAAGACCGGGACACGTATGGCTACACCTTC.

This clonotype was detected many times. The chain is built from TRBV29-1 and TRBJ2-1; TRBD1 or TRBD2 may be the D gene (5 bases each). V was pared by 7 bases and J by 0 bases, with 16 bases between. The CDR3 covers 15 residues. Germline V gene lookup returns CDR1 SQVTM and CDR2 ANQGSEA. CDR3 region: CSADPGRSSYNEQFF. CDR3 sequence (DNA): TGCAGCGCCGACCCGGGACGGAGCTCCTACAATGAGCAGTTCTTC.

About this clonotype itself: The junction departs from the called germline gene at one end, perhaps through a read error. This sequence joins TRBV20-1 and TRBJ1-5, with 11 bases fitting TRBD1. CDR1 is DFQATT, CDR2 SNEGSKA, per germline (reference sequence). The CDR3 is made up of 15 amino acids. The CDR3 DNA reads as TGCAGTGCTGCTGATGGGACAGGGGGAAATCGGCCCCAGCATTTT. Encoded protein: CSAADGTGGNRPQHF.

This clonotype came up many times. The CDR3 bases are TGTGCCAGCAGCTTAAAGGGGGACTACGAGCAGTACTTC. It translates to CASSLKGDYEQYF. The rearrangement uses TRBV7-8 and TRBJ2-7; D possibly corresponds to TRBD1 (6 bases). This CDR3 comprises 13 residues. The V gene's germline CDR1 is SGHVS and CDR2 FQNEAQ. Trimming took off 2 bases at V and 3 bases at J, with 8 bases between the two ends.

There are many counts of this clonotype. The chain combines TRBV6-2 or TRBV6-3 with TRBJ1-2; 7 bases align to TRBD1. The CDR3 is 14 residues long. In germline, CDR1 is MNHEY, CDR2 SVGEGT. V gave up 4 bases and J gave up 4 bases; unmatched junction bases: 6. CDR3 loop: CASSSPDRAYGYTF. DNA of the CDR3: TGTGCCAGCAGTTCCCCCGACAGGGCCTATGGCTACACCTTC.

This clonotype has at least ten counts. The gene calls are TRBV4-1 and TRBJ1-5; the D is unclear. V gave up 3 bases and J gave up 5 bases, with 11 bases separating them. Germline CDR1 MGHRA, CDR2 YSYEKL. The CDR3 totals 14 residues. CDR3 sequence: CASSQASRDQPQHF. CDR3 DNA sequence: TGCGCCAGCAGCCAGGCCTCGAGGGATCAGCCCCAGCATTTT.

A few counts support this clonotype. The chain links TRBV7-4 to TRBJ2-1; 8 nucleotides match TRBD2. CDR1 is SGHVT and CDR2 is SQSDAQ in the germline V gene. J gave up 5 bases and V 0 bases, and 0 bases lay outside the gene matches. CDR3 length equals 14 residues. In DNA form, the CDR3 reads TGTGCCAGCAGCTTAGCGGGACTAGACAATGAGCAGTTCTTC. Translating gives CASSLAGLDNEQFF.

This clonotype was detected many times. DNA for the CDR3: TGTGCCACCAGCAGAGACGAGGAGTTTAGCTATGGCTACACCTTC. This sequence encodes CATSRDEEFSYGYTF. The chain recombines TRBV15 with TRBJ1-2; D not resolved. V was pared by 0 bases and J by 4 bases, with 12 bases between. The germline V gene has CDR1 LNHNV and CDR2 YYDKDF (reference sequence). CDR3 length: 15 amino acids.

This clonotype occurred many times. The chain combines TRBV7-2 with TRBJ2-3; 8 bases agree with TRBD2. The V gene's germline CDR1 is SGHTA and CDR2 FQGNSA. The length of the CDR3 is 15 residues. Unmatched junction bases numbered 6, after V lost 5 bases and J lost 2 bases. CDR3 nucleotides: TGTGCCAGCAGCCGGATAGCGGGGAACACAGATACGCAGTATTTT. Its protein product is CASSRIAGNTDTQYF.

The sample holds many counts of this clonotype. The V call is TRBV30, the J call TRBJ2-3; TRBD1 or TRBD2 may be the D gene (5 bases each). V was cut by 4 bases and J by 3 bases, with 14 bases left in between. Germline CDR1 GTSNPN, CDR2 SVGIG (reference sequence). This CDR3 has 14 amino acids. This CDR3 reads CAWNGDRWTDTQYF. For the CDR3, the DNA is TGTGCCTGGAATGGGGACCGCTGGACAGATACGCAGTATTTT.

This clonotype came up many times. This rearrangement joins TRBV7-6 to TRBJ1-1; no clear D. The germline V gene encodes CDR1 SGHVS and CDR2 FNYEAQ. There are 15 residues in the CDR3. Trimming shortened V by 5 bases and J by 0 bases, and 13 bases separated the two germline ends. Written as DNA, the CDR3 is TGTGCCAGCAGCCCTCTTCTGGAGATGAACACTGAAGCTTTCTTT. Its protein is CASSPLLEMNTEAFF.

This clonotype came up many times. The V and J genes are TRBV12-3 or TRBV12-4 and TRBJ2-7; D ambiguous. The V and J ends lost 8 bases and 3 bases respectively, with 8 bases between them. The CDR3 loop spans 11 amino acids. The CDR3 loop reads CASGQVYEQYF. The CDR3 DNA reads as TGTGCCAGCGGCCAGGTCTACGAGCAGTACTTC.

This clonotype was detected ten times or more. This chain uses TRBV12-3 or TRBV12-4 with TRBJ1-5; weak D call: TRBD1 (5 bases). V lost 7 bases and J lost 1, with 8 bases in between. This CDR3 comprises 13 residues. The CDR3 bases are TGTGCCAGCACCCGGGACAGCAATCAGCCCCAGCATTTT. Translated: CASTRDSNQPQHF.

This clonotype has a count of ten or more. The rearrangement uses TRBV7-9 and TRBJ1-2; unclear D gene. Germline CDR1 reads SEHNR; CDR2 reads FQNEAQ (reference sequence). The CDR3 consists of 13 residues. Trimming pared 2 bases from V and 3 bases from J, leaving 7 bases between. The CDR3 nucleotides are TGTGCCAGCAGCTTAAGAGAAGACTATGGCTACACCTTC. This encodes CASSLREDYGYTF.

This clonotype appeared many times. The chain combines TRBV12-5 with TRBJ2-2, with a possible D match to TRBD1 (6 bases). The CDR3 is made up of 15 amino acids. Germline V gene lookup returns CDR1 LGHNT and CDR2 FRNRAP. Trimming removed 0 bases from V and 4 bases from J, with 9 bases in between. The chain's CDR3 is CASGLVGHSTGELFF. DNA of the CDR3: TGTGCTAGTGGTTTGGTGGGACACTCCACCGGGGAGCTGTTTTTT.

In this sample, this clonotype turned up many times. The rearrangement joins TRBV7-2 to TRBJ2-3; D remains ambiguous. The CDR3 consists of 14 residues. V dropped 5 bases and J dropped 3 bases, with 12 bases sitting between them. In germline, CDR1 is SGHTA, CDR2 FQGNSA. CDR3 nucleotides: TGTGCCAGCAGCCCACGTCACAGTACAGATACGCAGTATTTT. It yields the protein CASSPRHSTDTQYF.

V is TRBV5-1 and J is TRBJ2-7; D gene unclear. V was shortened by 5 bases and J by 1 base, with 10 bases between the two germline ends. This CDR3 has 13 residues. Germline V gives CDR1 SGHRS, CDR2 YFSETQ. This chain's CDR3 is CASRRQESYEQYF. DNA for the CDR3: TGCGCCAGCAGGCGGCAGGAATCCTACGAGCAGTACTTC.